This TCR beta chain was captured in a study of T cell responses to AZD1222 COVID-19 vaccine. Germline values: CDR1 LGHNA, CDR2 YSLEER. V was clipped by 1 base and J by 2 bases; unmatched bases: 2. CDR3 length: 15 amino acids. Assay used: immunoSEQ multiplex PCR; TCRdb lists only in-frame clones, some missing. The profile covers about 150,000 clones, with roughly 89% appearing a single time and roughly 4.7% taken by the ten largest. As to this clone: The target antigen is unknown.

Study-level findings and limits: Seropositivity was recorded at baseline in only a handful of AZD1222 recipients. A mostly white British donor set with more females was recruited, and clonal diversity was possibly underestimated. CD4 TCRs linked to vaccination spanned spike, dominating at 160-218 and 743-854. Every sample of the repertoires postdated the peak T cell response.

This sequence joins TRBV4-3 and TRBJ2-7, with TRBD2 matching over 10 bases. Specimen: peripheral blood, collected on day 0 of AZD1222 vaccination. The sequence was obtained from an adult in good health. The CDR3 sequence: CASSQGTSGTYEQYF. The CDR3 nucleotides read TGCGCCAGCAGCCAAGGGACTAGCGGAACCTACGAGCAGTACTTC.